One TCR beta chain is described in this entry. The sample originates from a study of blood T cell repertoires in COVID-19. Study information: The study drew acute and convalescent COVID-19 samples from the United States, Italy and Spain. PBMCs, B-cell-depleted T cells, or T cells provided the cDNA or gDNA that made up the material.

The V end lost 0 bases, the J end lost 8 bases, and 17 bases lay between the germline ends. Germline CDR1 is LNHNV and CDR2 is YYDKDF (reference sequence). The CDR3 sequence is 17 residues long. In the authors' methods: From reference gene primer amplification, estimates of nucleated cell counts were derived. Sequencing used immunoSEQ multiplex PCR; TCRdb keeps in-frame clones, though not all of them. That table gives V, J and clone size, and the DNA gave D and trimming. This table has more than 80,000 clones, 86% appearing once. The TCR originated in a man aged 45-60 years with active COVID-19. This rearrangement joins TRBV15 to TRBJ1-6; no firm D call. Sample: peripheral blood. CDR3 in amino acids: CATSREPARGTHSPLHF. DNA for the CDR3: TGTGCCACCAGCAGAGAGCCCGCCCGAGGAACCCATTCACCCCTCCACTTT.